Detailed here is one TCR beta chain. As yet, its antigen is unknown. Every one of the donors was a Caucasian adult that lived in Nashville, Tennessee. This record comes from a study of shared clonotypes between healthy human individuals. As for the study in general: CD4 naive and CD4 memory each took three plates per donor, while CD8 naive took two and CD8 memory one. General observations from the study: Across a handful of donors, naive CD4 shared about 5%, naive CD8 over 3%, memory CD4 2.3%, memory CD8 0.4%.

Investigators spread the genomic DNA of each subset evenly over several immunoSEQ plates. Sequenced by immunoSEQ multiplex PCR; TCRdb stores in-frame clones only, minus some. The data contain hundreds of thousands of clones, approximately 79% of them seen just once; the ten biggest clones take up more than 1.5%. Germline CDR1 MDHEN, CDR2 SYDVKM. This CDR3 contains 16 residues. The V gene lost 5 bases and the J gene lost 4 bases, with 20 bases spanning the gap. This rearrangement joins TRBV28 to TRBJ1-1, with D uncertain. The sequencing sample was made of memory CD4+ T cells sorted from blood. Stated subset: CD45RA-negative fraction. The TCR originated in a woman in her 30s in good health. The CDR3, as DNA: TGTGCCAGCAGTGCCGCGTCGGGCGAGTGGGGCACTGAAGCTTTCTTT. The encoded protein is CASSAASGEWGTEAFF.